These 16 T cell receptor beta chains came from one sample sequenced in a study of cytomegalovirus exposure and HLA in healthy donors (dated by TCRdb to the late 2010s). The library was obtained by the immunoSEQ multiplex PCR assay. The multiplex PCR relied on a mix of 60 forward primers for TCR Vbeta segments and 13 reverse primers for TCR Jbeta segments. TCRdb obtained this table from immuneACCESS and retained in-frame rearrangements with V and J assigned. These tables miss some clones; where compared with another copy, unresolved V genes account for less than half of the shortfall, and the remainder is unexplained. For this sample the table gives 150,000 to 200,000 clones, of which around 77% were detected only once. The ten largest clones capture approximately 2.1% of the sample. The source material was PBMCs. These receptors were taken from a woman in her thirties in good health and CMV-seronegative.

This sequence joins TRBV10-3 and TRBJ1-2; 11 nucleotides align to TRBD1. The CDR3 has 15 residues. Germline CDR1 ENHRY, CDR2 SYGVKD. As DNA, the CDR3 is TGTGCGAATCAAGAGGACAGGGGGCTTAACTATGGCTACACCTTC. Translation gives CANQEDRGLNYGYTF.

This clone was counted a few times. The rearrangement uses TRBV4-1 and TRBJ2-7; possible D gene TRBD2, 5 bases. The V gene lost 1 base and the J gene lost 3 bases, with 13 bases spanning the gap. Germline lookup yields CDR1 MGHRA and CDR2 YSYEKL. The CDR3 sequence is 15 residues long. The CDR3 DNA is TGCGCCAGCAGCCAAGGCTCGCTAGCAGACTACGAGCAGTACTTC. Protein: CASSQGSLADYEQYF.

The gene calls are TRBV6-1 and TRBJ1-2; weak D call: TRBD1 (6 bases). With 6 bases removed from V and 4 bases from J, the gap between germline ends came to 18 bases. The CDR3 spans 15 residues. Germline loops: CDR1 MNHNS, CDR2 SASEGT. The CDR3 protein is CASRRERQATYGYTF. The CDR3 DNA reads TGTGCCAGCAGACGGGAAAGACAGGCTACCTATGGCTACACCTTC.

This chain uses TRBV6-6 with TRBJ2-5; TRBD1 is a possible D gene (5 bases). The CDR3 consists of 14 residues. V was cut by 2 bases and J by 5 bases, with 12 bases left in between. Germline V gene lookup returns CDR1 MNHNY and CDR2 SVGAGI (reference sequence). This chain's CDR3 is CASSYARGRETQYF. CDR3 DNA sequence: TGTGCCAGCAGTTACGCTAGGGGTCGGGAGACCCAGTACTTC.

The rearrangement links TRBV4-1 to TRBJ2-3, with D tentatively TRBD2 (6 bases). The CDR3 consists of 16 residues. V shed 0 bases and J shed 2 bases, with 12 bases lying between them. Germline-derived CDR1 and CDR2 are MGHRA and YSYEKL. The CDR3, as DNA: TGCGCCAGCAGCCAAGATAGCGCGGGACCCACAGATACGCAGTATTTT. Residues: CASSQDSAGPTDTQYF.

This clone was seen just once. The rearrangement links TRBV5-4 to TRBJ2-1, with 9 bases lining up with TRBD2. The CDR3 runs to 15 residues. The V gene's germline CDR1 is SGHNT and CDR2 YYREEE (reference sequence). V lost 0 bases and J lost 5; bases outside the gene matches: 3. The DNA for the CDR3 is TGTGCCAGCAGCTTGGGCGGGGGGGCCAACAATGAGCAGTTCTTC. Protein: CASSLGGGANNEQFF. Together with reference TRBV5-4 and TRBJ2-1, the CDR3 gives the full variable domain: ETGVTQSPTHLIKTRGQQVTLRCSSQSGHNTVSWYQQALGQGPQFIFQYYREEENGRGNFPPRFSGLQFPNYSSELNVNALELDDSALYLCASSLGGGANNEQFFGPGTRLTVL.

The gene calls are TRBV4-1 and TRBJ1-5; D not resolved. Germline-derived CDR1 and CDR2 are MGHRA and YSYEKL. There are 14 residues in the CDR3. The V and J ends lost 1 base and 4 bases respectively, with 8 bases between them. The CDR3 reads CASSQVYGNQPQHF. The CDR3 coding sequence is TGCGCCAGCAGCCAAGTCTACGGTAATCAGCCCCAGCATTTT.

For this clone: At one end the junction does not follow the germline gene, possibly because of a read error. The V gene is TRBV5-1, the J gene TRBJ2-5; 9 bases are shared with TRBD2. The germline V gene has CDR1 SGHRS and CDR2 YFSETQ. This CDR3 has 13 amino acids. CDR3 region: CASSLEVAGASDF. The CDR3 DNA sequence: TGCGCCAGCAGCTTGGAGGTAGCGGGGGCCTCGGACTTC.

This clone was seen a few times. The rearrangement links TRBV12-2 to TRBJ2-5; TRBD2, the D gene given by the table, was not confirmed from the DNA. TRBV12-2 counts as a pseudogene. The CDR3 has 12 residues. CDR3 region: CASRLPQETQYF. CDR3 coding DNA: TGTGCAAGTCGCTTACCGCAAGAGACCCAGTACTTC.

V is TRBV10-2 and J is TRBJ2-5, with 8 bases that match TRBD2. The tail of the sequence fits TRBJ2-7 better, so the J call may be wrong. The CDR3 sequence is 15 residues long. Germline values: CDR1 WSHSY, CDR2 SAAADI. The CDR3 spells CASRSLSGEIYEQYF. The CDR3 DNA reads TGCGCCAGCAGAAGTCTTAGCGGGGAAATCTACGAGCAGTACTTC.

This sequence joins TRBV6-5 and TRBJ2-7, with TRBD2 matching over 7 bases. Germline CDR1 and CDR2: MNHEY and SVGAGI. This CDR3 contains 15 residues. V was pared by 5 bases and J by 0 bases, with 7 bases of the junction left unmatched. CDR3 DNA: TGTGCCAGCAGTCCCGGGGCGGGGGACTCCTACGAGCAGTACTTC. It translates to CASSPGAGDSYEQYF.

This sequence joins TRBV9 and TRBJ1-5; D is possibly TRBD1 (6 bases). Germline CDR1 SGDLS, CDR2 YYNGEE. CDR3 length equals 14 residues. V lost 4 bases and J 4 bases, leaving 12 bases between the germline ends. The CDR3 spells CASSLDSTNQPQHF. The CDR3 DNA reads as TGTGCCAGCAGCTTGGACAGTACTAATCAGCCCCAGCATTTT.

The rearrangement joins TRBV6-6 to TRBJ2-3; TRBD1 matches at 8 bases. This CDR3 has 14 amino acids. Germline CDR1 and CDR2: MNHNY and SVGAGI (reference sequence). The junction had 7 bases not matched to a gene; V was cut back by 7 bases and J by 4 bases. The CDR3 DNA reads TGTGCCAGCACGGGGCCAGGGGGCGCAGATACGCAGTATTTT. Translation gives CASTGPGGADTQYF.

V gene TRBV28 combines with J gene TRBJ2-3; TRBD1 aligns across 7 bases. V shed 5 bases, J shed 4 bases, and the junction held 12 bases outside the gene matches. The length of the CDR3 is 16 residues. CDR1 and CDR2 (germline): MDHEN, SYDVKM. In DNA form, the CDR3 reads TGTGCCAGCAGTCTGACGGACAGGTTTGTCCCAGATACGCAGTATTTT. This sequence encodes CASSLTDRFVPDTQYF. Based on the CDR3 plus reference TRBV28 and TRBJ2-3, the full variable domain is DVKVTQSSRYLVKRTGEKVFLECVQDMDHENMFWYRQDPGLGLRLIYFSYDVKMKEKGDIPEGYSVSREKKERFSLILESASTNQTSMYLCASSLTDRFVPDTQYFGPGTRLTVL.

The V gene is TRBV18, the J gene TRBJ2-5; perhaps TRBD2 as D (5 bases). V shed 3 bases and J shed 4 bases, with 12 bases lying between them. The CDR3 totals 14 residues. CDR1 and CDR2 (germline): KGHSH, LQKENI. CDR3 in amino acids: CASSPTGGLETQYF. In DNA, the CDR3 is TGTGCCAGCTCACCCACCGGCGGGTTAGAGACCCAGTACTTC.

The chain combines TRBV6-1 with TRBJ1-2, with 8 bases identical to TRBD1. The V segment lost 7 bases and the J segment 4 bases; nucleotides outside the gene matches: 5. CDR3 length: 13 amino acids. Germline values: CDR1 MNHNS, CDR2 SASEGT. The CDR3 region has the DNA TGTGCCAGCAATACGGGGACAGGCTATGGCTACACCTTC. The encoded protein is CASNTGTGYGYTF.